A single sample gave rise to the 29 T cell receptor beta chains below, sequenced in a study of shared clonotypes between healthy human individuals. Using immunoSEQ multiplex PCR, the repertoire was profiled, and TCRdb retains in-frame clones only, with some absent. The sample holds 900,000 to 1,200,000 clones, 75% to 80% seen once. Sequencing was performed on memory CD4+ T cells from PBMCs. Subset of the sample: CD45RA-negative fraction. The receptors originated from a man aged 18-30 years in good health. Some clones in this sample may be carry-over from other donors' samples.

The chain has TRBV11-2 and TRBJ2-7, with 14 bases identical to TRBD2. With V trimmed by 6 bases and J by 4 bases, 2 bases remained unmatched. The CDR3 runs 14 residues. The germline V gene encodes CDR1 SGHAT and CDR2 FQNNGV. CDR3 sequence reads: CASRRTSGGYEQYF. In DNA, the CDR3 is TGTGCCAGCAGACGGACTAGCGGGGGGTACGAGCAGTACTTC.

This clone appeared a single time. V gene TRBV29-1 combines with J gene TRBJ2-2; D unclear. Germline V gene sequence: CDR1 SQVTM, CDR2 ANQGSEA. This CDR3 has 15 residues. V was cut by 6 bases and J by 0 bases, with 14 bases left in between. The CDR3 DNA reads as TGCAGCGTCGTAAAAGCTCAGACGAACACCGGGGAGCTGTTTTTT. Amino acids: CSVVKAQTNTGELFF.

Notes on this clone: At the DNA level, this CDR3 is encoded by other sequences in the same sample as well. The chain uses TRBV2 and TRBJ2-5; no clear D. This CDR3 has 13 amino acids. Per the germline V gene, CDR1 is SNHLY and CDR2 is FYNNEI. The ends were cut back, 3 bases at V and 5 bases at J, with 10 bases in the middle. The chain's CDR3 is CASSDRGPETQYF. CDR3 DNA sequence: TGTGCCAGCAGTGATCGAGGCCCTGAGACCCAGTACTTC.

This clone was seen only a few times. The sample carries other DNA sequences with the same CDR3. The chain couples TRBV18 to TRBJ2-7, with D perhaps TRBD2 (5 bases). Germline V CDR1 and CDR2: KGHSH, LQKENI. The V and J ends lost 2 bases and 3 bases respectively, with 8 bases between them. This CDR3 is 13 amino acids long. CDR3 DNA: TGTGCCAGCTCACCATCTAGCAGCTACGAGCAGTACTTC. Translated: CASSPSSSYEQYF.

This sequence joins TRBV5-6 and TRBJ2-2, with 10 nucleotides matching TRBD2. This CDR3 has 14 amino acids. The V and J ends lost 6 bases and 2 bases, in that order; junction bases with no gene match: 1. The germline CDR1 and CDR2 sequences are SGHDT and YYEEEE. This chain's CDR3 is CASTSGRNTGELFF. The CDR3 nucleotides are TGTGCCAGCACTAGCGGGAGAAACACCGGGGAGCTGTTTTTT.

The chain links TRBV20-1 to TRBJ2-3; D gene uncertain. This CDR3 contains 10 residues. V gave up 8 bases and J gave up 3 bases, with 6 bases separating them. Germline V gene lookup returns CDR1 DFQATT and CDR2 SNEGSKA (reference sequence). The DNA of the CDR3 is TGCAGTTTTTATACAGATACGCAGTATTTT. Translated, it gives CSFYTDTQYF.

The V gene is TRBV11-2, the J gene TRBJ2-7; 9 bases are shared with TRBD2. The CDR3 spans 14 residues. Germline-derived CDR1 and CDR2 are SGHAT and FQNNGV. V was clipped by 8 bases and J by 3 bases; unmatched bases: 8. The CDR3 region is CASALAGHVYEQYF. CDR3 DNA: TGTGCCAGCGCCCTAGCGGGGCACGTCTACGAGCAGTACTTC. The complete variable domain, with remaining parts taken from reference TRBV11-2 and TRBJ2-7, reads EAGVAQSPRYKIIEKRQSVAFWCNPISGHATLYWYQQILGQGPKLLIQFQNNGVVDDSQLPKDRFSAERLKGVDSTLKIQPAKLEDSAVYLCASALAGHVYEQYFGPGTRLTVT.

The chain employs TRBV7-3 and TRBJ2-1; the match to TRBD2 covers 14 bases. V lost 5 bases, J lost 9 bases, and 6 bases stayed unmatched. Germline assignment: CDR1 SGHTA and CDR2 FQGTGA. The CDR3 is 15 residues long. CDR3: CASSQGLAGEAEQFF. As DNA, the CDR3 is TGTGCCAGCAGCCAGGGACTAGCGGGAGAGGCTGAGCAGTTCTTC.

The rearrangement joins TRBV6-1 to TRBJ2-7; D may match TRBD1 or TRBD2 (5 bases each). With 6 bases removed from V and 3 bases from J, the gap between germline ends came to 9 bases. The CDR3 is 12 amino acids. Germline V gene lookup returns CDR1 MNHNS and CDR2 SASEGT. CDR3 in DNA: TGTGCCAGCAGGAGGGACGGCTACGAGCAGTACTTC. Amino acids: CASRRDGYEQYF.

The genes are TRBV7-8 and TRBJ2-5; D is unclear. Trimming took off 5 bases at V and 7 bases at J, with 11 bases between the two ends. CDR1 and CDR2 (germline): SGHVS, FQNEAQ. The CDR3 runs 12 residues. Written as DNA, the CDR3 is TGTGCCAGCAGCCCCCCGCTTGGGACCCAGTACTTC. Protein sequence: CASSPPLGTQYF.

The table lists this clone with a few counts. Distinct nucleotide sequences in the sample also encode this CDR3. This rearrangement joins TRBV28 to TRBJ1-3; 8 bases line up with TRBD1. Germline assignment: CDR1 MDHEN and CDR2 SYDVKM. The CDR3 totals 14 residues. Trimming cost V 6 bases and J 2 bases; bases outside gene matches: 3. CDR3: CASSKDRAGNTIYF. Written as DNA, the CDR3 is TGTGCCAGCAGCAAGGACAGGGCTGGAAACACCATATATTTT.

This sequence joins TRBV5-1 and TRBJ2-6; D unclear. The CDR3 extends over 16 amino acids. Germline CDR1 is SGHRS and CDR2 is YFSETQ. V lost 0 bases to trimming and J lost 1 base, with 8 bases between them. The CDR3 here is CASSLASGSGANVLTF. CDR3 nucleotides: TGCGCCAGCAGCTTGGCCTCCGGTTCTGGGGCCAACGTCCTGACTTTC.

There are a few counts of this clone. The rearrangement links TRBV19 to TRBJ1-1; no clear D. The germline gives CDR1 LNHDA, CDR2 SQIVND (reference sequence). CDR3 size: 16 residues. V was trimmed by 2 bases and J by 1 base, leaving 14 bases between them. The DNA of the CDR3 is TGTGCCAGTAGTATACGGAGGTCCATGGGGAACACTGAAGCTTTCTTT. Its translation: CASSIRRSMGNTEAFF.

The genes are TRBV18 and TRBJ2-7; 10 nucleotides align to TRBD1. V was pared by 5 bases and J by 3 bases, with 7 bases of the junction left unmatched. This CDR3 has 15 amino acids. From germline, CDR1 is KGHSH and CDR2 LQKENI. The CDR3 reads CASSSTGTGDYEQYF. CDR3 in DNA: TGTGCCAGCTCATCTACCGGGACAGGGGACTACGAGCAGTACTTC.

The rearrangement joins TRBV6-6 to TRBJ2-2, with 7 bases fitting TRBD1. The CDR3 sequence is 16 residues long. V lost 6 bases, J lost 1 base, and 8 bases stayed unmatched. The germline V gene has CDR1 MNHNY and CDR2 SVGAGI (reference sequence). In DNA form, the CDR3 reads TGTGCCAGCAGCCAGGGACAGAGCGGGAACACCGGGGAGCTGTTTTTT. It is translated as CASSQGQSGNTGELFF.

The chain couples TRBV5-1 to TRBJ1-2, with 9 bases matching TRBD1. The germline V gene has CDR1 SGHRS and CDR2 YFSETQ. This CDR3 has 15 amino acids. V lost 0 bases to trimming and J lost 3 bases; unmatched junction nucleotides: 3. The CDR3 DNA sequence: TGCGCCAGCAGCTTGGGGGACAGGGTATACTATGGCTACACCTTC. The encoded protein is CASSLGDRVYYGYTF.

The chain joins TRBV15 to TRBJ2-5, with a tentative D call TRBD2 (6 bases). Germline V lookup: CDR1 LNHNV, CDR2 YYDKDF (reference sequence). Deletions cut 2 bases from V and 2 bases from J, with 6 bases between. The CDR3 is made up of 13 amino acids. This CDR3 reads CATSRLAQETQYF. In DNA form, the CDR3 reads TGTGCCACCAGCAGACTAGCGCAAGAGACCCAGTACTTC. Using reference TRBV15 and TRBJ2-5 for the parts outside the CDR3, the full variable domain is DAMVIQNPRYQVTQFGKPVTLSCSQTLNHNVMYWYQQKSSQAPKLLFHYYDKDFNNEADTPDNFQSRRPNTSFCFLDIRSPGLGDTAMYLCATSRLAQETQYFGPGTRLLVL.

Note on this clone: The identical CDR3 is also encoded by other nucleotide sequences in the sample. The chain combines TRBV5-1 with TRBJ2-3; perhaps TRBD2 as D (6 bases). The germline gives CDR1 SGHRS, CDR2 YFSETQ. V was shortened by 0 bases and J by 1 base, with 9 bases between the two germline ends. The CDR3 totals 15 residues. The CDR3 region has the DNA TGCGCCAGCAGCTTGGCCGGCGGGGGCACAGATACGCAGTATTTT. Translated: CASSLAGGGTDTQYF.

The genes are TRBV14 and TRBJ2-1; 9 bases fit TRBD1. V gave up 3 bases and J gave up 7 bases; unmatched junction bases: 10. The CDR3 has 16 residues. Germline V gives CDR1 SGHDN, CDR2 FVKESK. CDR3 DNA sequence: TGTGCCAGCAGCCACCGGACAGGGGAGGTCTCGAATGAGCAGTTCTTC. It translates to CASSHRTGEVSNEQFF.

This chain connects TRBV18 to TRBJ1-2; 9 bases align to TRBD1. Germline V gives CDR1 KGHSH, CDR2 LQKENI. The CDR3 sequence is 14 residues long. The V gene end was trimmed by 3 bases and the J gene end by 6 bases; junction bases not matched to a gene: 5. In DNA form, the CDR3 reads TGTGCCAGCTCACCGCGGACAGGGGAACATGGCTACACCTTC. It translates to CASSPRTGEHGYTF.

The V gene is TRBV23-1, the J gene TRBJ2-2; perhaps TRBD2 as D (5 bases). TRBV23-1 is placed among ORFs of uncertain function. The CDR3 has 17 amino acids. V was clipped by 6 bases and J by 3 bases, with 20 bases between them. Written as DNA, the CDR3 is TGCGCCAGCAGCGCAATCTCCCCCCAGCGGTACACCGGGGAGCTGTTTTTT. It is translated as CASSAISPQRYTGELFF.

The rearrangement uses TRBV4-3 and TRBJ1-1; 8 positions agree with TRBD1. This CDR3 is 14 amino acids long. CDR1 is LGHNA and CDR2 is YSLEER in the germline V gene. V shed 3 bases, J shed 4 bases, and the junction held 4 bases outside the gene matches. The CDR3 protein is CASSQTDRATEAFF. The CDR3 DNA reads as TGCGCCAGCAGCCAGACGGACAGGGCCACTGAAGCTTTCTTT.

The chain employs TRBV27 and TRBJ2-7; D is undetermined. Germline V lookup: CDR1 MNHEY, CDR2 SMNVEV (reference sequence). V was shortened by 3 bases and J by 4 bases, with 16 bases between the two germline ends. This CDR3 has 15 amino acids. The CDR3 coding sequence is TGTGCCAGCAGTTTGGGGTGGTCCTTAGAGTACGAGCAGTACTTC. It encodes CASSLGWSLEYEQYF.

Remarks on this clone: The junction shows a germline mismatch at one end, possibly a read error. Other DNA sequences within the sample encode an identical CDR3. The chain has TRBV29-1 and TRBJ1-1, with TRBD1 identical over 9 bases. The germline V gene encodes CDR1 SQVTM and CDR2 ANQGSEA. This CDR3 is 13 amino acids long. The CDR3 DNA follows: TGCAGCGTGCCCGGGACAGGGAACACCGAAGCTTTCTTT. Protein product: CSVPGTGNTEAFF.

The chain combines TRBV20-1 with TRBJ1-1, with 8 bases aligning to TRBD1. Germline V gene sequence: CDR1 DFQATT, CDR2 SNEGSKA (reference sequence). With V trimmed by 4 bases and J by 8 bases, 3 bases remained unmatched. The CDR3 sequence is 11 residues long. CDR3 in amino acids: CSANRDREAFF. In nucleotides, the CDR3 is TGCAGTGCTAACCGGGACAGGGAAGCTTTCTTT.

The chain uses TRBV5-1 and TRBJ1-1, with D uncertain. Germline V CDR1 and CDR2: SGHRS, YFSETQ. Between the trimmed V and J ends, which lost 4 bases and 1 base, there was a span of 14 bases. The CDR3 has 15 residues. The CDR3 nucleotides read TGCGCCAGCAGCCCTTCAGACATCACGAACACTGAAGCTTTCTTT. This encodes CASSPSDITNTEAFF.

Here the CDR3 DNA reads TGCGCCAGCAGCCAATCTCCTTCGTTAGCGGGAGGGGAAGATACGCAGTATTTT. Its translation is CASSQSPSLAGGEDTQYF. This chain joins TRBV4-1 and TRBJ2-3; 11 bases line up with TRBD2. Germline CDR1 and CDR2: MGHRA and YSYEKL. The CDR3 covers 18 residues. V trimming: 2 bases; J trimming: 5 bases; junction bases outside the gene matches: 12.

V is TRBV28 and J is TRBJ1-2; D may be TRBD1 (6 bases). CDR1 and CDR2 (germline): MDHEN, SYDVKM. The CDR3 sequence is 18 residues long. The V end lost 7 bases, the J end lost 2 bases, and 26 bases lay between the germline ends. The CDR3 sequence is CASKEGGGAQGVNYGYTF. CDR3 coding DNA: TGTGCCAGCAAGGAGGGAGGCGGGGCACAGGGAGTAAACTATGGCTACACCTTC.

About this clone itself: A much larger clone lies one base from this, so it may be a read error. This chain uses TRBV11-3 with TRBJ2-3; D possibly corresponds to TRBD2 (6 bases). The CDR3 totals 16 residues. Germline CDR1 reads SGHNT; CDR2 reads YENEEA. Trimming removed 0 bases at V and 5 bases at J, with 15 bases between. The CDR3 region has the DNA TGTGCCAGCAGCTTAGATGGCAGGAGGGCCATAGATACGCAGTATTTT. Its protein is CASSLDGRRAIDTQYF.